The clone carrying this TCR beta chain has just one count. This sample is part of a study of cytomegalovirus exposure and HLA in healthy donors. Profiling relied on immunoSEQ multiplex PCR, and the TCRdb table lists in-frame clones only, not all of them. The data show approximately 300,000 clones, 86% seen once. The clonotype comes from a woman between 18 and 29 years old in good health and CMV-seronegative. Sequencing used PBMCs.

CDR3 amino acids: CATTGFATNEKLFF. The DNA of the CDR3 is TGTGCCACCACAGGGTTCGCAACTAATGAAAAACTGTTTTTT. The V gene is TRBV2, the J gene TRBJ1-4, with a weak D call TRBD1 (6 bases). Trimming stripped 10 bases from V and 0 bases from J, with 12 bases between. Germline CDR1 reads SNHLY; CDR2 reads FYNNEI. This CDR3 has 14 amino acids.